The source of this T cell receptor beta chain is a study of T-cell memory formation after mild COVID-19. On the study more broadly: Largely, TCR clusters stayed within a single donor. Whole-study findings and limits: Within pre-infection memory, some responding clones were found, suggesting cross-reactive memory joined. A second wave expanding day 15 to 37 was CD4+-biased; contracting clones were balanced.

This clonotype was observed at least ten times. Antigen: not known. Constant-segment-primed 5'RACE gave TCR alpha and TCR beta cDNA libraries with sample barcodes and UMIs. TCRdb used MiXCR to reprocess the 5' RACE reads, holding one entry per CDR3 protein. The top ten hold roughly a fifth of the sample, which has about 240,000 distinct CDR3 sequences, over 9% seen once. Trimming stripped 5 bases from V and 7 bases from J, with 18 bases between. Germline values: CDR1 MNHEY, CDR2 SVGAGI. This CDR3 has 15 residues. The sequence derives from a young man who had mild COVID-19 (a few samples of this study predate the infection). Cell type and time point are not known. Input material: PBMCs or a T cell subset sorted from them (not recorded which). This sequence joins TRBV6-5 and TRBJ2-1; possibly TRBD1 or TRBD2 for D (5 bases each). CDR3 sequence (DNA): TGTGCCAGCAGTGCCCCCGGGACGGGTAGGAATGAGCAGTTCTTC. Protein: CASSAPGTGRNEQFF.